This TCR beta chain originates from a study of tumour-infiltrating T cells in Burkitt lymphoma. The wider study: Survival, overall and progression-free, tracked with productive clonality.

This CDR3 is built from 13 residues. Germline lookup yields CDR1 SGHNT and CDR2 YYREEE (reference sequence). Trimming pared 4 bases from V and 0 bases from J, leaving 7 bases between. Only in-frame clones appear in the TCRdb table, and some are missing; sequencing was by immunoSEQ multiplex PCR. The top ten hold around 37% of the sample, which has some 7,800 clones, around 72% seen once. The chain uses TRBV5-4 and TRBJ1-1; D gene uncertain. Sequencing was done on a sample of tumor tissue. This TCR was recovered from a human donor with diffuse large B-cell lymphoma. CDR3 protein: CASSLSVNTEAFF. Written as DNA, the CDR3 is TGTGCCAGCAGCCTGTCGGTGAACACTGAAGCTTTCTTT.